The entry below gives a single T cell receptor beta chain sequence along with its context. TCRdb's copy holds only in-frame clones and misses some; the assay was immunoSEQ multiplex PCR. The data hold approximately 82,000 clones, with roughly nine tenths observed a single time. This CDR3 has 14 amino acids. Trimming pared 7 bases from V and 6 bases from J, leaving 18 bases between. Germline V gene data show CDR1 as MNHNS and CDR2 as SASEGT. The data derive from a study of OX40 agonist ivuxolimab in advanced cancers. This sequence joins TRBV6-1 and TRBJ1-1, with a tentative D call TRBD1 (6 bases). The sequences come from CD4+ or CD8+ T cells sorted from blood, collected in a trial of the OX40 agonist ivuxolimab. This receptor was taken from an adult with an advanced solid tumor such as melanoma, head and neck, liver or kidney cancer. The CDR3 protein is CASTPQGKRAEAFF. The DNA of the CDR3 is TGTGCCAGCACCCCACAGGGTAAAAGGGCTGAAGCTTTCTTT.